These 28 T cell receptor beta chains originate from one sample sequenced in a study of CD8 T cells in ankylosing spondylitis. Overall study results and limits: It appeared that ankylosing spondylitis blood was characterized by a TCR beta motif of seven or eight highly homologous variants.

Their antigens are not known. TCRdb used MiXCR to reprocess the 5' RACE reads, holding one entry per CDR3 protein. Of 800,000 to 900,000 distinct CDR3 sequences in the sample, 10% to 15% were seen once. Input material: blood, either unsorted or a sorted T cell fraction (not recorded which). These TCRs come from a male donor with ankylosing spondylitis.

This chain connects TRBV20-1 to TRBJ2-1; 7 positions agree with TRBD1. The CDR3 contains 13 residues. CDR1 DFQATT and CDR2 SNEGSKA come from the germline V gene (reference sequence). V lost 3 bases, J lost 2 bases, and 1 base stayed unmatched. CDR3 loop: CSASGQAYNEQFF. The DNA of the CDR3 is TGCAGTGCTAGCGGACAGGCCTACAATGAGCAGTTCTTC.

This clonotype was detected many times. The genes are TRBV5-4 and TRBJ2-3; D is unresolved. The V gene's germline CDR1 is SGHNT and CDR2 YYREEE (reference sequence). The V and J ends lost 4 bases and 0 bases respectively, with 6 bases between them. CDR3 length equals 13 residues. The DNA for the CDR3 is TGTGCCAGCAGCCCGATCAGCACAGATACGCAGTATTTT. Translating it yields CASSPISTDTQYF.

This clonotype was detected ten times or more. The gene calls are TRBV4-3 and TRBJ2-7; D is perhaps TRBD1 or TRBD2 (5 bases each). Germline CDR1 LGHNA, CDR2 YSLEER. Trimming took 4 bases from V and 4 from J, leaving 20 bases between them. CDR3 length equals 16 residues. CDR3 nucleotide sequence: TGCGCCAGCAGCCCACACCCGGGACGTAGGCCTTACGAGCAGTACTTC. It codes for CASSPHPGRRPYEQYF.

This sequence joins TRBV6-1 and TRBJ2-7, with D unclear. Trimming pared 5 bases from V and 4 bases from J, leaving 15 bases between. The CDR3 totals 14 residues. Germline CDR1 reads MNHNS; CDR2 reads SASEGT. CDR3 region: CASSRTKKSYEQYF. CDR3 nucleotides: TGTGCCAGCAGTCGGACGAAAAAATCGTACGAGCAGTACTTC.

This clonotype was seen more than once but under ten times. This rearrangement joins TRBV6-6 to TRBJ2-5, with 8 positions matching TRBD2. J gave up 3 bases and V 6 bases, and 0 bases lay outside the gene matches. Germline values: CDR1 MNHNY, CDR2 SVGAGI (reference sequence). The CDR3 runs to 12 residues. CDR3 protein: CASRLAEETQYF. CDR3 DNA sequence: TGTGCCAGCAGACTAGCGGAAGAGACCCAGTACTTC.

In DNA form, the CDR3 reads TGTGCCAGCTCACCGTGGGACAGGGGAATCTCACCCCTCCACTTT. Translation gives CASSPWDRGISPLHF. The chain has TRBV18 and TRBJ1-6; TRBD1 matches at 10 bases. The ends lost 3 bases at V and 10 bases at J; junction bases unmatched: 6. The CDR3 spans 15 residues. The germline gives CDR1 KGHSH, CDR2 LQKENI.

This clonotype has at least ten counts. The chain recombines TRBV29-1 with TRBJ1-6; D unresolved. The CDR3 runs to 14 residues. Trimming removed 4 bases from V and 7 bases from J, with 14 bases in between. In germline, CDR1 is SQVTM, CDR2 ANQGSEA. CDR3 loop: CSVGGADINSPLHF. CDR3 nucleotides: TGCAGCGTTGGGGGAGCTGACATCAATTCACCCCTCCACTTT.

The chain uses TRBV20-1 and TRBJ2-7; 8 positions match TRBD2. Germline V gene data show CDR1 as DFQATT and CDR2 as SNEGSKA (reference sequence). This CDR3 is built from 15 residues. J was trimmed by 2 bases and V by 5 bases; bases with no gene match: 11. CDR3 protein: CSAGSSGRGPYEQYF. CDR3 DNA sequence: TGCAGTGCTGGATCTAGCGGGCGGGGCCCCTACGAGCAGTACTTC.

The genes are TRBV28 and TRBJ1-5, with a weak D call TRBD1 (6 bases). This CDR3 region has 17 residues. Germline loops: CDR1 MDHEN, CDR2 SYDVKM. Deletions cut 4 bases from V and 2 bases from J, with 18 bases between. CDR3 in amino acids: CASSSPGHYRGNQPQHF. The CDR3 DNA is TGTGCCAGCAGTTCTCCGGGACACTACCGGGGCAATCAGCCCCAGCATTTT.

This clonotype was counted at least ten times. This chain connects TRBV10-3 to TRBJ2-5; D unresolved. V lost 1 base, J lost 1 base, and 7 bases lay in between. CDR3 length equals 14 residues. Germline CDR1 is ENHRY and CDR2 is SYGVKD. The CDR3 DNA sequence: TGTGCCATCAGTGAGTTCGGAGTCCAAGAGACCCAGTACTTC. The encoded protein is CAISEFGVQETQYF.

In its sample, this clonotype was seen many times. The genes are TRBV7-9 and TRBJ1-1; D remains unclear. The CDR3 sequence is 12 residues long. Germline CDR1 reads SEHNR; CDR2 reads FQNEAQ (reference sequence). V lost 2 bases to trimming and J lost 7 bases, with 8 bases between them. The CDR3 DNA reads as TGTGCCAGCAGCTTAATCCAAAATGAAGCTTTCTTT. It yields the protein CASSLIQNEAFF.

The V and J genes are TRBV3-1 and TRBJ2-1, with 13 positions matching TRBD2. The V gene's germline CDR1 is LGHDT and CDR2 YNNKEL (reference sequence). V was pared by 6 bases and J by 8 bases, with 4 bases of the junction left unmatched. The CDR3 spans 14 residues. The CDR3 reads CASSGLAGEDEQFF. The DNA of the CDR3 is TGTGCCAGCAGTGGACTAGCGGGGGAAGATGAGCAGTTCTTC.

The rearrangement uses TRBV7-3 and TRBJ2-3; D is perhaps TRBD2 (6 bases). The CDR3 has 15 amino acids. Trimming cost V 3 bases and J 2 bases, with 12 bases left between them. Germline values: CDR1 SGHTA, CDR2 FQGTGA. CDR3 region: CASSLGRRATDTQYF. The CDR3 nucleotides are TGTGCCAGCAGCTTGGGGAGGCGTGCCACAGATACGCAGTATTTT.

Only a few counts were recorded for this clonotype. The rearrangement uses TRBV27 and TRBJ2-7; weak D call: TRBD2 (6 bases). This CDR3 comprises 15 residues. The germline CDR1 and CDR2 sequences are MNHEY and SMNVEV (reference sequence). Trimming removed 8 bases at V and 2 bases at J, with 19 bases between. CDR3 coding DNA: TGTGCCAGCGCCTCTCTGGGCGGGATTACCTACGAGCAGTACTTC. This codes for CASASLGGITYEQYF.

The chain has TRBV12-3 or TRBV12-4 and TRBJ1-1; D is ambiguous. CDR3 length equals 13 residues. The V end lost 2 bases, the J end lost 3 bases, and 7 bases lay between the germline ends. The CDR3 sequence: CASSLFRHTEAFF. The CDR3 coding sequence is TGTGCCAGCAGTTTATTCCGACACACTGAAGCTTTCTTT.

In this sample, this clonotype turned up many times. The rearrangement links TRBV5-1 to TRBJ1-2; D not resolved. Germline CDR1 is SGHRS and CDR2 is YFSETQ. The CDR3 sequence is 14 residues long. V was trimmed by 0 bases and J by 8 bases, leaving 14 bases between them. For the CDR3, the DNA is TGCGCCAGCAGCTTGGCCCAGAACCTCGGGGGCTACACCTTC. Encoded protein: CASSLAQNLGGYTF.

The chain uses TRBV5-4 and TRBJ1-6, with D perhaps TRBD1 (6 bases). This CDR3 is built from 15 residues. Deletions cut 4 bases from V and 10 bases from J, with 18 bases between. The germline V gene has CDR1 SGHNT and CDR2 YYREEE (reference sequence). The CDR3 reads CASSLTTGTRSPLHF. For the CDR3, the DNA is TGTGCCAGCAGCCTAACGACGGGGACACGGTCACCCCTCCACTTT.

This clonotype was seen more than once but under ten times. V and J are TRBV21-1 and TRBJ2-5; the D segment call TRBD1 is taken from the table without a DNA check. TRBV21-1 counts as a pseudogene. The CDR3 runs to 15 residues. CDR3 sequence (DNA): TGTGCCAGCAGCTCCCGAAGGGCAAACCAAGAGACCCAGTACTTC. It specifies CASSSRRANQETQYF.

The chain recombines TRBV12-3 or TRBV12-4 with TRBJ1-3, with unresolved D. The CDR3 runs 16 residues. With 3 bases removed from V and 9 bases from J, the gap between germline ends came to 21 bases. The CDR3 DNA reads TGTGCCAGCAGTTTCCCGGGTGTTGGTACAAGAGGCACCATATATTTT. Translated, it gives CASSFPGVGTRGTIYF.

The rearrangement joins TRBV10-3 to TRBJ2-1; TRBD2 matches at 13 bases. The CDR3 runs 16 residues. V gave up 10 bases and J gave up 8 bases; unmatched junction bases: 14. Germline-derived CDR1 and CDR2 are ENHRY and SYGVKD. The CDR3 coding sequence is TGTGCCACCAGACTAGCGGGGGGCCCTGATCTCTATGAGCAGTTCTTC. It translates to CATRLAGGPDLYEQFF.

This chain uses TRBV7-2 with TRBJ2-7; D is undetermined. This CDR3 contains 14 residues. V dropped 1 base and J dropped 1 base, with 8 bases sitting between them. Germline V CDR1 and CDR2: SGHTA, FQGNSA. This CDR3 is CASSLDGWSYEQYF. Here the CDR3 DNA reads TGTGCCAGCAGCTTAGATGGCTGGTCCTACGAGCAGTACTTC.

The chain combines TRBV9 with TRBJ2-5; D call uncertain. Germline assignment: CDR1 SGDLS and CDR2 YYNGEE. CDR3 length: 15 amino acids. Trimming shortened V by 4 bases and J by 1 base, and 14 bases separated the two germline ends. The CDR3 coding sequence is TGTGCCAGCAGCCCGCGGACGGCTCTCCAAGAGACCCAGTACTTC. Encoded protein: CASSPRTALQETQYF.

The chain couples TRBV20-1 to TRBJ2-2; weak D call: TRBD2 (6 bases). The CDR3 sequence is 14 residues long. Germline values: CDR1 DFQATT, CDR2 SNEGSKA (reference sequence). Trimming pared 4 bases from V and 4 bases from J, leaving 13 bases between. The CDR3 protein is CSAKGLGGTGELFF. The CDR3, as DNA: TGCAGTGCTAAGGGACTCGGCGGCACCGGGGAGCTGTTTTTT.

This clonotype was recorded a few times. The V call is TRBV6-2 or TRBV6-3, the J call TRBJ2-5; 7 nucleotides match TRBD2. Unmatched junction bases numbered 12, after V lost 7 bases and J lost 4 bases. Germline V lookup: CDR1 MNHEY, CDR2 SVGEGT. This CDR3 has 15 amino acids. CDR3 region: CASMRWTGGTETQYF. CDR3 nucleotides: TGTGCCAGCATGAGGTGGACGGGGGGTACAGAGACCCAGTACTTC.

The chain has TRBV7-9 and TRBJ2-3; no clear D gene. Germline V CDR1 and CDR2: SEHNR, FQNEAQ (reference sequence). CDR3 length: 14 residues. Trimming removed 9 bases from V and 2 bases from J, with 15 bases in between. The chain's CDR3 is CARSPGPFTDTQYF. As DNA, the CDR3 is TGTGCCAGGAGCCCTGGGCCCTTCACAGATACGCAGTATTTT.

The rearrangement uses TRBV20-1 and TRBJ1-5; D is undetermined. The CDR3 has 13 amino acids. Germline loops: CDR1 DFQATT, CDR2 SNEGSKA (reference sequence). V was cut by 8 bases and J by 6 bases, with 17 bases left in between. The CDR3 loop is CSQLSGSGQPQHF. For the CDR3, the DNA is TGCAGTCAGTTGTCGGGATCGGGTCAGCCCCAGCATTTT.

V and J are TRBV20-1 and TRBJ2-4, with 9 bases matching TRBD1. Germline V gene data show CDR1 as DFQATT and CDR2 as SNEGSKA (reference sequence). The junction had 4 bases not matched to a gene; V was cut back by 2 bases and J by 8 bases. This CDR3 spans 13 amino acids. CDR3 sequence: CSARYDRGDIQYF. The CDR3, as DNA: TGCAGTGCTAGATACGACAGGGGGGACATTCAGTACTTC.

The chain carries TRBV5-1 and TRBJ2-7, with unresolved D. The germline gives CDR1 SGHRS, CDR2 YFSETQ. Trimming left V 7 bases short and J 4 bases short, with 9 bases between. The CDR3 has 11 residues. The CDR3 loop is CASRTDYEQYF. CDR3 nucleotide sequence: TGCGCCAGCCGGACGGATTACGAGCAGTACTTC.